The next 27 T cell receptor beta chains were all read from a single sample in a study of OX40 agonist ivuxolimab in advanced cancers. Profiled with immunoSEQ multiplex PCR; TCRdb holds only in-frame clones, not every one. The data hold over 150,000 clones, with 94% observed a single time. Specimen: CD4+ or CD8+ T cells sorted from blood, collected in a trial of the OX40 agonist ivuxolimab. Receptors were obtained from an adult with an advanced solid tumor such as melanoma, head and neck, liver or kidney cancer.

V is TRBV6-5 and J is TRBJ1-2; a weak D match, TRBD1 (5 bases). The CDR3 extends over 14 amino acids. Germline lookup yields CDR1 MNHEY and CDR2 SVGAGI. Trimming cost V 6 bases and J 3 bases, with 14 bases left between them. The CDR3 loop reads CASRKTGGYYGYTF. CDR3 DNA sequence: TGTGCCAGCAGGAAAACTGGGGGATACTATGGCTACACCTTC.

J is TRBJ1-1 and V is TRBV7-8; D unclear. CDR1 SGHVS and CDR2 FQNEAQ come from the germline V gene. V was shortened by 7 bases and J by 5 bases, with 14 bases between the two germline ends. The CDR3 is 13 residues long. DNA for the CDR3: TGTGCCAGCACCCCAGGTCGGGAAACTGAAGCTTTCTTT. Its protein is CASTPGRETEAFF. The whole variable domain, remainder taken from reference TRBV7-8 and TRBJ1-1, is GAGVSQSPRYKVAKRGQDVALRCDPISGHVSLFWYQQALGQGPEFLTYFQNEAQLDKSGLPSDRFFAERPEGSVSTLKIQRTQQEDSAVYLCASTPGRETEAFFGQGTRLTVV.

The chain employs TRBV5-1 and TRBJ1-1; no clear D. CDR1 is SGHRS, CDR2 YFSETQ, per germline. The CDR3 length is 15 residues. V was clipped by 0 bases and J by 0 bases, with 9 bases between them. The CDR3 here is CASSLDRSLNTEAFF. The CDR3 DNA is TGCGCCAGCAGCTTGGATCGGTCCCTGAACACTGAAGCTTTCTTT. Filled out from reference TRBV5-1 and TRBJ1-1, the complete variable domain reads KAGVTQTPRYLIKTRGQQVTLSCSPISGHRSVSWYQQTPGQGLQFLFEYFSETQRNKGNFPGRFSGRQFSNSRSEMNVSTLELGDSALYLCASSLDRSLNTEAFFGQGTRLTVV.

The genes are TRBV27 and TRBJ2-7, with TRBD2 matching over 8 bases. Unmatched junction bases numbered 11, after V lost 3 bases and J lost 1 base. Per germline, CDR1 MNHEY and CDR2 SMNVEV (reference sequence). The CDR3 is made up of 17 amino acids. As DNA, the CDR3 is TGTGCCAGCAGTTTCGGCCTAGCGGGTGTCACATCCTACGAGCAGTACTTC. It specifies CASSFGLAGVTSYEQYF.

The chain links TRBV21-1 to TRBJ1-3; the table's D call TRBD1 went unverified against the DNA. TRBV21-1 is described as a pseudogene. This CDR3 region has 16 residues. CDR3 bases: TGTGCCAGCAGCCCCCGGGACACGGCCTCTGGAAACACCATATATTTT. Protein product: CASSPRDTASGNTIYF.

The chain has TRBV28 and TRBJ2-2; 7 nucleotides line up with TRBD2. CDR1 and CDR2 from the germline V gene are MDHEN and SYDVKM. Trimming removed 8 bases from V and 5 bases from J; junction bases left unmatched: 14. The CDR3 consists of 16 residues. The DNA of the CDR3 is TGTGCCAGCTGGTCCAGCGGGACTCTCTCAACCGGGGAGCTGTTTTTT. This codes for CASWSSGTLSTGELFF.

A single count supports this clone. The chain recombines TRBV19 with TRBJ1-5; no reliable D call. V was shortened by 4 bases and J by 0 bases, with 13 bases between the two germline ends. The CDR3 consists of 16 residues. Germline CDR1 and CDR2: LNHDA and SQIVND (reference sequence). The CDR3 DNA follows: TGTGCCAGTAGTACCTCGAGGTTTTATAGCAATCAGCCCCAGCATTTT. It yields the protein CASSTSRFYSNQPQHF.

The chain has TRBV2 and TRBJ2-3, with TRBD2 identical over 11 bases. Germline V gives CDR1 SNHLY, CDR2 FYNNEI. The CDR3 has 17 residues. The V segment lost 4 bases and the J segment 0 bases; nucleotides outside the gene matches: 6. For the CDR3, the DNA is TGTGCCAGCAGTGGGTCTAGCGGGGGGCCTAGCACAGATACGCAGTATTTT. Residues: CASSGSSGGPSTDTQYF.

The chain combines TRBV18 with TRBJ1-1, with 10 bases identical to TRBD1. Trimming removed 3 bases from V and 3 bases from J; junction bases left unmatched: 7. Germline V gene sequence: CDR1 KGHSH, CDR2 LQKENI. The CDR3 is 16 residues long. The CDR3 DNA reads TGTGCCAGCTCACCCCGAAAGGGGACAGGGGACACTGAAGCTTTCTTT. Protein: CASSPRKGTGDTEAFF.

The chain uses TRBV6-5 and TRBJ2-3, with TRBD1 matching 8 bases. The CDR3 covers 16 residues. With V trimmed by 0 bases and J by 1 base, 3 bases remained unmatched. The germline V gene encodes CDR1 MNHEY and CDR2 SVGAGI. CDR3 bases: TGTGCCAGCAGTTACTCGCCGACAGGGGGCACAGATACGCAGTATTTT. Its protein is CASSYSPTGGTDTQYF.

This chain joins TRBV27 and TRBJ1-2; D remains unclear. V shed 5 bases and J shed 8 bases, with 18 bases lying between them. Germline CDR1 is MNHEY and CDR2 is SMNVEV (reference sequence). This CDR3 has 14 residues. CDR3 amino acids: CASSPWGGTWGYTF. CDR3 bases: TGTGCCAGCAGTCCCTGGGGAGGAACGTGGGGCTACACCTTC.

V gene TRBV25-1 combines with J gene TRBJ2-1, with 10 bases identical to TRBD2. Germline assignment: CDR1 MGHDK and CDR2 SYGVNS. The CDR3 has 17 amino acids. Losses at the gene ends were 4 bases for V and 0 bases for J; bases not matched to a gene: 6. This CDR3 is CASSAPSGGSSYNEQFF. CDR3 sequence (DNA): TGTGCCAGCAGTGCTCCTAGCGGGGGCAGCTCCTACAATGAGCAGTTCTTC.

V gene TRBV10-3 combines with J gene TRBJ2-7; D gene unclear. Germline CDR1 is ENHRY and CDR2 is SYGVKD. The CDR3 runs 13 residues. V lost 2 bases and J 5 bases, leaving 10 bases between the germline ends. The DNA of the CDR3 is TGTGCCATCAGTGAGAGGGAACTCGACGAGCAGTACTTC. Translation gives CAISERELDEQYF.

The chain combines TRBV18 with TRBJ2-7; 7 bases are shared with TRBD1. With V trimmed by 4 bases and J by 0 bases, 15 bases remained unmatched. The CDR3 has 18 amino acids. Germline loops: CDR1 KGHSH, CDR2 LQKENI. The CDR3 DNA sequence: TGTGCCAGCTCACTAGAGGCCGGGACAGTCCCCCTCTCCTACGAGCAGTACTTC. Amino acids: CASSLEAGTVPLSYEQYF.

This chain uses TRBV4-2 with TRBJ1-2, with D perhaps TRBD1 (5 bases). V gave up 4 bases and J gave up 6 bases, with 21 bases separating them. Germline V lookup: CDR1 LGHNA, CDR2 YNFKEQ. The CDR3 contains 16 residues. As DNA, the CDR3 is TGTGCCAGCAGCCCTGTACAGGATTCAGGCGCCCATGGCTACACCTTC. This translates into CASSPVQDSGAHGYTF.

CDR3 coding DNA: TGTGCCAGCAGCTTAGTCGACAGGCGGGGCTACACCTTC. It codes for CASSLVDRRGYTF. The chain uses TRBV7-2 and TRBJ1-2, with D possibly TRBD1 on 6 matching bases. The CDR3 has 13 residues. Germline CDR1 is SGHTA and CDR2 is FQGNSA. Trimming removed 1 base at V and 8 bases at J, with 11 bases between.

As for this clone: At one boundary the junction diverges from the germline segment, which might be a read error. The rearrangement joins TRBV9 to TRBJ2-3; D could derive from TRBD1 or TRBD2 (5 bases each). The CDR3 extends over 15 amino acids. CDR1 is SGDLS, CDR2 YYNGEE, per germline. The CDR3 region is CASCVGAVSTDTQYF. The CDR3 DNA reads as TGTGCCAGCTGCGTCGGGGCGGTGAGCACAGATACGCAGTATTTT.

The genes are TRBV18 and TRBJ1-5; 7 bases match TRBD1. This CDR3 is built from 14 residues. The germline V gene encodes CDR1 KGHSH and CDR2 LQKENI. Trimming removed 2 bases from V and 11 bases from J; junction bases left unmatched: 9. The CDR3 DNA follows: TGTGCCAGCTCACCAGAAGGGGGCACGGGAGCCCAGCATTTT. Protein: CASSPEGGTGAQHF.

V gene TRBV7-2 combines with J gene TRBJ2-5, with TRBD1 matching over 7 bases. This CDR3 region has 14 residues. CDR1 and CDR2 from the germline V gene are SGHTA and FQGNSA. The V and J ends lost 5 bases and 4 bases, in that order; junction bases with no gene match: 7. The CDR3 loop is CASSQNRGPETQYF. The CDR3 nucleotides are TGTGCCAGCAGCCAAAACAGGGGTCCAGAGACCCAGTACTTC.

The CDR3 region is CASSFAGPNSPLHF. The CDR3 bases are TGTGCCAGCAGCTTCGCAGGGCCTAATTCACCCCTCCACTTT. The chain uses TRBV7-2 and TRBJ1-6, with D maybe TRBD1 (5 bases). Trimming stripped 3 bases from V and 6 bases from J, with 9 bases between. Per the germline V gene, CDR1 is SGHTA and CDR2 is FQGNSA. This CDR3 comprises 14 residues.

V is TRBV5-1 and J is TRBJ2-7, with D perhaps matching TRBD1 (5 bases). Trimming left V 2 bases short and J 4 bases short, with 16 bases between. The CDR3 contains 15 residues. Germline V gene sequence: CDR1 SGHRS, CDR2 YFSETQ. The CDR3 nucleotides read TGCGCCAGCAGCTTTGGGGCCCTTCCTAATTACGAGCAGTACTTC. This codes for CASSFGALPNYEQYF.

The DNA for the CDR3 is TGTGCCAGCTCACCTTATAGGACAGGGGAGCTGTTTTTT. Its translation: CASSPYRTGELFF. The chain carries TRBV18 and TRBJ2-2, with a possible D match to TRBD1 (5 bases). The CDR3 is made up of 13 amino acids. From germline, CDR1 is KGHSH and CDR2 LQKENI. V was cut by 3 bases and J by 8 bases, with 10 bases left in between. Full variable domain (outside the CDR3, taken from reference TRBV18 and TRBJ2-2): NAGVMQNPRHLVRRRGQEARLRCSPMKGHSHVYWYRQLPEEGLKFMVYLQKENIIDESGMPKERFSAEFPKEGPSILRIQQVVRGDSAAYFCASSPYRTGELFFGEGSRLTVL.

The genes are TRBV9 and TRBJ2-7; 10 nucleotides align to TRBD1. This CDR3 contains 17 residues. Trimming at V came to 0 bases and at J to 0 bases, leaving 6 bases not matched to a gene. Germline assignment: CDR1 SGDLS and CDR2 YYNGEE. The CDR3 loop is CASSVGAWTGGSYEQYF. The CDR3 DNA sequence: TGTGCCAGCAGCGTAGGGGCCTGGACAGGGGGCTCCTACGAGCAGTACTTC. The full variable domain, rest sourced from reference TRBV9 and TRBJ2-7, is DSGVTQTPKHLITATGQRVTLRCSPRSGDLSVYWYQQSLDQGLQFLIQYYNGEERAKGNILERFSAQQFPDLHSELNLSSLELGDSALYFCASSVGAWTGGSYEQYFGPGTRLTVT.

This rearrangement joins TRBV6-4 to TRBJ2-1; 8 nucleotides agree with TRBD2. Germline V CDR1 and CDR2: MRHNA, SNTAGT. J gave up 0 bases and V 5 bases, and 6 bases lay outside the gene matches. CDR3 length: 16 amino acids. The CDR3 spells CASSPLSGSSYNEQFF. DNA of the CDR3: TGTGCCAGCAGTCCCTTGAGCGGGAGCTCCTACAATGAGCAGTTCTTC.

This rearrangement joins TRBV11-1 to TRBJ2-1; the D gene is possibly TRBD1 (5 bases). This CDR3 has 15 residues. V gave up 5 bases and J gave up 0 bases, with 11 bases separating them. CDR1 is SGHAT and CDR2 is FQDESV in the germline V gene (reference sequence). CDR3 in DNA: TGTGCCAGCAGCCCGACAGCGCTCTCCTACAATGAGCAGTTCTTC. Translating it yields CASSPTALSYNEQFF. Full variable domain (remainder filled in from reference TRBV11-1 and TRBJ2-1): EAEVAQSPRYKITEKSQAVAFWCDPISGHATLYWYRQILGQGPELLVQFQDESVVDDSQLPKDRFSAERLKGVDSTLKIQPAELGDSAMYLCASSPTALSYNEQFFGPGTRLTVL.

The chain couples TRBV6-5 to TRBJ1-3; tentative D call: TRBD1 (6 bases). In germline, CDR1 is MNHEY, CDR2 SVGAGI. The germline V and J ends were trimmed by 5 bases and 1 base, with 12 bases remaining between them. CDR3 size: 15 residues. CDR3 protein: CASSRTVQSGNTIYF. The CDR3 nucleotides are TGTGCCAGCAGTCGGACAGTCCAATCTGGAAACACCATATATTTT.

CDR3 nucleotides: TGTGCCAGCAGCCACCAAGCAGAAGCTTTCTTT. Translated, it gives CASSHQAEAFF. The rearrangement uses TRBV9 and TRBJ1-1; D unclear. CDR3 length: 11 residues. Germline V gene sequence: CDR1 SGDLS, CDR2 YYNGEE. Trimming shortened V by 4 bases and J by 8 bases, and 9 bases separated the two germline ends.